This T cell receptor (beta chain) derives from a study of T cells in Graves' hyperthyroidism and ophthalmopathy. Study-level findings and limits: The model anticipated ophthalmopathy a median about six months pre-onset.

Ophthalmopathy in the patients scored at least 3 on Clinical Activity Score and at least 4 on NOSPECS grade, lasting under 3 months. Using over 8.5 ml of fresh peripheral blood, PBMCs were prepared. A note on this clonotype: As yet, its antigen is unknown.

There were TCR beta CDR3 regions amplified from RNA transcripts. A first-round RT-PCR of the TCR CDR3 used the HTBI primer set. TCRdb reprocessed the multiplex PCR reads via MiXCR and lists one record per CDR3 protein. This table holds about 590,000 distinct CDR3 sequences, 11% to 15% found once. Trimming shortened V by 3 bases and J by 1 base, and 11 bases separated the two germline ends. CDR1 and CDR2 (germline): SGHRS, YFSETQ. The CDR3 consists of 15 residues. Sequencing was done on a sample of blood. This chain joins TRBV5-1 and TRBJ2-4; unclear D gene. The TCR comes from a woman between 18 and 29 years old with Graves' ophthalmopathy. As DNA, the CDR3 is TGCGCCAGCAGCTACCGCCCTCAGGCCAAAAACATTCAGTACTTC. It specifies CASSYRPQAKNIQYF. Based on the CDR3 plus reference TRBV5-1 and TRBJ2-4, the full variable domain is KAGVTQTPRYLIKTRGQQVTLSCSPISGHRSVSWYQQTPGQGLQFLFEYFSETQRNKGNFPGRFSGRQFSNSRSEMNVSTLELGDSALYLCASSYRPQAKNIQYFGAGTRLSVL.